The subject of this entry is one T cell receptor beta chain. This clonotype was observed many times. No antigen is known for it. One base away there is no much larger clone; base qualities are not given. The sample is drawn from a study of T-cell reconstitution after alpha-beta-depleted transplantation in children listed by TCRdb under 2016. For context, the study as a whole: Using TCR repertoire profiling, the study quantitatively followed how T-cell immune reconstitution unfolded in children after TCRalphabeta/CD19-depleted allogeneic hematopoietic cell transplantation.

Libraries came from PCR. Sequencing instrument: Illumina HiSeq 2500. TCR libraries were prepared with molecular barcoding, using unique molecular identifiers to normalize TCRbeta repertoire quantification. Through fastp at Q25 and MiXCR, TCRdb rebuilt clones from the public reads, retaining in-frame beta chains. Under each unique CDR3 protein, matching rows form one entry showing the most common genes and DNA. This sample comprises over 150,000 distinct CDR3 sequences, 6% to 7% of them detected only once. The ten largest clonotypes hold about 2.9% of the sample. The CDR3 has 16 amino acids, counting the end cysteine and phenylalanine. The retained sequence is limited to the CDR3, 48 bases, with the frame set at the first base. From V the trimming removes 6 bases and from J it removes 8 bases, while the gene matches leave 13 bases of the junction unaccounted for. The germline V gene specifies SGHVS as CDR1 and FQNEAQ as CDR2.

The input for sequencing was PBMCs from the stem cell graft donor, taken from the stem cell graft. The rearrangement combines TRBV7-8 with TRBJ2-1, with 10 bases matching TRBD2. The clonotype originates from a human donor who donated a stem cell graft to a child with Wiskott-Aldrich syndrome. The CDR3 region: CASRKREGLQGDEQFF. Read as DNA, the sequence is TGTGCCAGCAGAAAGCGGGAGGGCCTACAAGGCGATGAGCAGTTCTTC.